Listed here are 30 T cell receptor beta chains from one sample, sequenced in a study of OX40 agonist ivuxolimab in advanced cancers. The data were produced by immunoSEQ multiplex PCR, yet TCRdb's version contains in-frame clones alone and is incomplete. Seen here are 130,000 or so clones, about nine tenths observed once, and the top ten hold 0.85% to 1.4%. The specimen comprised CD4+ or CD8+ T cells sorted from blood, sampled in a trial of the OX40 agonist ivuxolimab. The receptors here all came from an adult with an advanced solid tumor such as melanoma, head and neck, liver or kidney cancer.

The chain carries TRBV7-9 and TRBJ2-7; tentative D call: TRBD2 (5 bases). The CDR3 consists of 15 residues. Between the trimmed V and J ends, which lost 1 base and 3 bases, there was a span of 13 bases. CDR1 SEHNR and CDR2 FQNEAQ come from the germline V gene (reference sequence). CDR3 region: CASSLEGLGDYEQYF. CDR3 in DNA: TGTGCCAGCAGCTTAGAAGGACTGGGAGACTACGAGCAGTACTTC.

The gene calls are TRBV13 and TRBJ1-1; 7 bases map to TRBD1. Germline values: CDR1 PRHDT, CDR2 FYEKMQ (reference sequence). The CDR3 extends over 16 amino acids. V gave up 1 base and J gave up 0 bases; unmatched junction bases: 5. CDR3 in amino acids: CASSLVGGVLNTEAFF. The CDR3 DNA reads TGTGCCAGCAGCTTAGTAGGGGGCGTATTGAACACTGAAGCTTTCTTT.

This clone was observed a few times. The gene calls are TRBV14 and TRBJ2-1, with D perhaps TRBD2 (6 bases). The V end was cut by 4 bases, the J end by 14 bases, with 18 bases between. The CDR3 spans 13 residues. In germline, CDR1 is SGHDN, CDR2 FVKESK. The CDR3 sequence: CASSPRLSEGKFF. The CDR3 DNA is TGTGCCAGCAGCCCTCGACTGTCGGAGGGCAAGTTCTTC.

The gene calls are TRBV7-2 and TRBJ2-5; 7 bases fit TRBD1. The V gene end was trimmed by 4 bases and the J gene end by 2 bases; junction bases not matched to a gene: 7. Germline CDR1 is SGHTA and CDR2 is FQGNSA. The CDR3 contains 15 residues. The CDR3 nucleotides are TGTGCCAGCAGCTACCTCCGGGACAGACAAGAGACCCAGTACTTC. It encodes CASSYLRDRQETQYF.

The V call is TRBV6-9, the J call TRBJ2-7, with unresolved D. Germline CDR1 MNHGY, CDR2 SVAAGI. The CDR3 is 14 residues long. V was shortened by 3 bases and J by 3 bases, with 12 bases between the two germline ends. The CDR3 here is CASSYSKLNYEQYF. CDR3 nucleotides: TGTGCCAGCAGTTACTCGAAACTAAACTACGAGCAGTACTTC.

The chain recombines TRBV28 with TRBJ2-7; TRBD1 aligns across 8 bases. From germline, CDR1 is MDHEN and CDR2 SYDVKM. The V segment lost 8 bases and the J segment 2 bases; nucleotides outside the gene matches: 5. This CDR3 is 13 amino acids long. CDR3 DNA sequence: TGTGCCAGCCAACAGGGGGAGCCCTACGAGCAGTACTTC. Protein sequence: CASQQGEPYEQYF.

V and J are TRBV19 and TRBJ1-2, with TRBD1 matching 12 bases. Looked up from germline, CDR1 is LNHDA and CDR2 is SQIVND (reference sequence). Trimming at V came to 1 base and at J to 2 bases, leaving 8 bases not matched to a gene. CDR3 length: 18 amino acids. This CDR3 is CASSIAPGQGAVNYGYTF. The CDR3 DNA reads TGTGCCAGTAGTATAGCCCCGGGACAGGGGGCGGTGAACTATGGCTACACCTTC.

The chain carries TRBV2 and TRBJ2-1; D is ambiguous. V lost 9 bases and J lost 0, with 12 bases in between. Germline V gene sequence: CDR1 SNHLY, CDR2 FYNNEI. The CDR3 is 14 amino acids. DNA of the CDR3: TGTGCCAGACGGACGGAGAGCTCCTACAATGAGCAGTTCTTC. Translating it yields CARRTESSYNEQFF. The full variable domain, rest sourced from reference TRBV2 and TRBJ2-1, is EPEVTQTPSHQVTQMGQEVILRCVPISNHLYFYWYRQILGQKVEFLVSFYNNEISEKSEIFDDQFSVERPDGSNFTLKIRSTKLEDSAMYFCARRTESSYNEQFFGPGTRLTVL.

This chain connects TRBV28 to TRBJ2-7, with 7 bases fitting TRBD1. This CDR3 region has 14 residues. V lost 5 bases to trimming and J lost 7 bases; unmatched junction nucleotides: 11. Germline V gene lookup returns CDR1 MDHEN and CDR2 SYDVKM. The DNA of the CDR3 is TGTGCCAGCAGTCCCCCGACAGGGCCGCGGGAGCAGTACTTC. Translated, it gives CASSPPTGPREQYF.

The chain recombines TRBV30 with TRBJ2-4; tentative D call: TRBD1 (5 bases). The germline V and J ends were trimmed by 5 bases and 4 bases, with 12 bases remaining between them. The CDR3 totals 13 residues. Per germline, CDR1 GTSNPN and CDR2 SVGIG (reference sequence). The CDR3 sequence: CAWGGQGKNIQYF. The CDR3, as DNA: TGTGCCTGGGGCGGACAAGGAAAAAACATTCAGTACTTC.

This chain uses TRBV18 with TRBJ1-4; D might be TRBD1 (5 bases). CDR3 length equals 14 residues. V lost 1 base and J 7 bases, leaving 10 bases between the germline ends. Germline V CDR1 and CDR2: KGHSH, LQKENI. CDR3 region: CASSPQQASEKLFF. The CDR3 DNA reads as TGTGCCAGCTCACCACAACAGGCGAGTGAAAAACTGTTTTTT.

V is TRBV4-1 and J is TRBJ1-1; D is unresolved. Germline CDR1 and CDR2: MGHRA and YSYEKL. The germline V and J ends were trimmed by 0 bases and 6 bases, with 11 bases remaining between them. The CDR3 sequence is 14 residues long. CDR3 DNA: TGCGCCAGCAGCCAAGATTTAATGGGGTCTGAAGCTTTCTTT. Translated, it gives CASSQDLMGSEAFF.

This rearrangement joins TRBV19 to TRBJ2-7; D might be TRBD1 (6 bases). V lost 7 bases to trimming and J lost 3 bases, with 16 bases between them. This CDR3 has 14 residues. Germline loops: CDR1 LNHDA, CDR2 SQIVND (reference sequence). CDR3 protein: CASTTQGNSYEQYF. In DNA, the CDR3 is TGTGCCAGTACTACACAGGGAAACAGCTACGAGCAGTACTTC. The full variable domain, in which reference TRBV19 and TRBJ2-7 provide the parts outside the CDR3, is DGGITQSPKYLFRKEGQNVTLSCEQNLNHDAMYWYRQDPGQGLRLIYYSQIVNDFQKGDIAEGYSVSREKKESFPLTVTSAQKNPTAFYLCASTTQGNSYEQYFGPGTRLTVT.

This clone is a singleton in its sample. The chain couples TRBV7-8 to TRBJ1-2, with D maybe TRBD1 (6 bases). The CDR3 covers 14 residues. Germline CDR1 and CDR2: SGHVS and FQNEAQ. The V gene lost 4 bases and the J gene lost 1 base, with 10 bases spanning the gap. The CDR3 is CASSSSQGNYGYTF. DNA of the CDR3: TGTGCCAGCAGCTCATCACAGGGTAACTATGGCTACACCTTC.

The chain couples TRBV6-1 to TRBJ2-1; TRBD1 is a possible D gene (6 bases). CDR1 and CDR2 (germline): MNHNS, SASEGT. CDR3 length: 14 residues. The V end lost 0 bases, the J end lost 5 bases, and 8 bases lay between the germline ends. CDR3: CASSEAYRDNEQFF. In DNA form, the CDR3 reads TGTGCCAGCAGTGAAGCGTACAGGGACAATGAGCAGTTCTTC.

The rearrangement joins TRBV2 to TRBJ2-7, with D perhaps being TRBD1 or TRBD2 (9 bases each). The CDR3 covers 21 residues. V gave up 6 bases and J gave up 2 bases, with 35 bases separating them. Germline lookup yields CDR1 SNHLY and CDR2 FYNNEI. The CDR3 protein is CASRVGDRVLAGRLTAYEQYF. Written as DNA, the CDR3 is TGTGCCAGCAGGGTGGGGGACAGGGTGCTAGCGGGAAGGTTGACTGCCTACGAGCAGTACTTC.

This chain links TRBV7-3 with TRBJ2-1, with D perhaps TRBD2 (6 bases). This CDR3 has 16 residues. Germline V gives CDR1 SGHTA, CDR2 FQGTGA. V was pared by 3 bases and J by 0 bases, with 12 bases between. DNA for the CDR3: TGTGCCAGCAGCTTGGGGACTTCCTCCTCCTACAATGAGCAGTTCTTC. It translates to CASSLGTSSSYNEQFF.

This chain joins TRBV7-9 and TRBJ1-4; D call uncertain. Trimming cost V 1 base and J 8 bases, with 5 bases left between them. Germline V gene lookup returns CDR1 SEHNR and CDR2 FQNEAQ (reference sequence). This CDR3 is built from 12 residues. The CDR3 reads CASSLVNEKLFF. The DNA of the CDR3 is TGTGCCAGCAGCTTAGTAAACGAAAAACTGTTTTTT.

V and J are TRBV5-4 and TRBJ1-1, with 11 bases identical to TRBD1. The CDR3 totals 15 residues. The germline gives CDR1 SGHNT, CDR2 YYREEE (reference sequence). The ends lost 3 bases at V and 4 bases at J; junction bases unmatched: 5. The CDR3 reads CASSWGTGGITEAFF. The CDR3 DNA is TGTGCCAGCAGCTGGGGGACAGGGGGGATCACTGAAGCTTTCTTT.

The genes are TRBV5-6 and TRBJ2-3, with D hard to call. The CDR3 contains 13 residues. V dropped 6 bases and J dropped 4 bases, with 12 bases sitting between them. Germline CDR1 is SGHDT and CDR2 is YYEEEE. CDR3 in DNA: TGTGCCAGCACCCGTACTGGGGCAGATACGCAGTATTTT. Amino acids: CASTRTGADTQYF.

The chain is built from TRBV5-4 and TRBJ1-3; 7 nucleotides agree with TRBD1. The CDR3 has 17 residues. Trimming removed 4 bases from V and 4 bases from J; junction bases left unmatched: 14. Germline V gene data show CDR1 as SGHNT and CDR2 as YYREEE (reference sequence). CDR3 nucleotide sequence: TGTGCCAGCAGCGGCGGGTCTGACAGGGCGTCGGGAAACACCATATATTTT. It is translated as CASSGGSDRASGNTIYF.

The chain employs TRBV7-8 and TRBJ1-1; D gene unclear. The CDR3 is 14 amino acids. The germline gives CDR1 SGHVS, CDR2 FQNEAQ. V gave up 5 bases and J gave up 1 base, with 11 bases separating them. The CDR3 coding sequence is TGTGCCAGCAGCGGGGTAGGTGGGAACACTGAAGCTTTCTTT. This gives the protein CASSGVGGNTEAFF.

This clone occurred a few times. The chain employs TRBV5-1 and TRBJ1-4, with TRBD1 matching over 7 bases. The germline gives CDR1 SGHRS, CDR2 YFSETQ. The CDR3 is 16 amino acids. J gave up 0 bases and V 3 bases, and 5 bases lay outside the gene matches. This CDR3 reads CASSSGTVATNEKLFF. DNA of the CDR3: TGCGCCAGCAGCTCCGGGACAGTCGCAACTAATGAAAAACTGTTTTTT. The entire variable domain, with the rest obtained from reference TRBV5-1 and TRBJ1-4, is as follows: KAGVTQTPRYLIKTRGQQVTLSCSPISGHRSVSWYQQTPGQGLQFLFEYFSETQRNKGNFPGRFSGRQFSNSRSEMNVSTLELGDSALYLCASSSGTVATNEKLFFGSGTQLSVL.

V is TRBV19 and J is TRBJ2-1, with D possibly TRBD1 on 5 matching bases. CDR1 LNHDA and CDR2 SQIVND come from the germline V gene (reference sequence). This CDR3 is built from 16 residues. V lost 7 bases to trimming and J lost 2 bases, with 18 bases between them. This CDR3 reads CASNSPTAFTYNEQFF. As DNA, the CDR3 is TGTGCCAGTAATTCACCGACAGCCTTTACCTACAATGAGCAGTTCTTC.

The V call is TRBV7-2, the J call TRBJ2-7; a possible D gene is TRBD1 (6 bases). V was clipped by 4 bases and J by 4 bases, with 11 bases between them. Germline V lookup: CDR1 SGHTA, CDR2 FQGNSA. CDR3 size: 13 residues. DNA of the CDR3: TGTGCCAGCAGCTACCTTGACAGGTACGAGCAGTACTTC. Translating gives CASSYLDRYEQYF.

The J gene is TRBJ2-5, the V gene TRBV5-1; 7 bases are shared with TRBD2. From germline, CDR1 is SGHRS and CDR2 YFSETQ. V gave up 3 bases and J gave up 2 bases; unmatched junction bases: 4. The CDR3 is made up of 14 amino acids. This CDR3 is CASSSTSRQETQYF. The CDR3 DNA follows: TGCGCCAGCAGCTCGACTAGCAGACAAGAGACCCAGTACTTC.

This chain joins TRBV10-3 and TRBJ2-3, with 8 nucleotides matching TRBD1. Losses at the gene ends were 6 bases for V and 4 bases for J; bases not matched to a gene: 0. The CDR3 is 12 amino acids. In germline, CDR1 is ENHRY, CDR2 SYGVKD. For the CDR3, the DNA is TGTGCCATCAGACAGGGGGCAGATACGCAGTATTTT. Translating it yields CAIRQGADTQYF.

This clone was recorded only once. The rearrangement joins TRBV2 to TRBJ2-7; 8 bases line up with TRBD1. Unmatched junction bases numbered 3, after V lost 6 bases and J lost 2 bases. This CDR3 comprises 13 residues. CDR1 and CDR2 (germline): SNHLY, FYNNEI. CDR3 region: CASSLDRAYEQYF. As DNA, the CDR3 is TGTGCCAGCAGCTTGGACAGGGCCTACGAGCAGTACTTC.

The V call is TRBV9, the J call TRBJ2-3, with TRBD2 matching 7 bases. Germline values: CDR1 SGDLS, CDR2 YYNGEE. With V trimmed by 3 bases and J by 0 bases, 7 bases remained unmatched. CDR3 length: 16 residues. The chain's CDR3 is CASSGSGAASTDTQYF. DNA of the CDR3: TGTGCCAGCAGCGGCAGCGGGGCCGCTAGCACAGATACGCAGTATTTT.

The V gene is TRBV19, the J gene TRBJ1-1; possible D gene TRBD1, 6 bases. The V gene's germline CDR1 is LNHDA and CDR2 SQIVND (reference sequence). Trimming stripped 7 bases from V and 7 bases from J, with 16 bases between. The CDR3 is 13 residues long. As DNA, the CDR3 is TGTGCCAGTACGCCGGGACACAAGTTTGAAGCTTTCTTT. This sequence encodes CASTPGHKFEAFF. Based on the CDR3 plus reference TRBV19 and TRBJ1-1, the full variable domain is DGGITQSPKYLFRKEGQNVTLSCEQNLNHDAMYWYRQDPGQGLRLIYYSQIVNDFQKGDIAEGYSVSREKKESFPLTVTSAQKNPTAFYLCASTPGHKFEAFFGQGTRLTVV.